This T cell receptor (beta chain) was observed in a study of cytomegalovirus exposure and HLA in healthy donors. Study observations and caveats: Owing to their indistinguishability, certain V segments, notably TRBV6-2 and TRBV6-3, were excluded.

This CDR3 comprises 14 residues. Germline V CDR1 and CDR2: LNHNV, YYDKDF (reference sequence). Trimming removed 2 bases from V and 0 bases from J, with 5 bases in between. In the PCR, 60 Vbeta and 13 Jbeta primers were used. Clones were read by immunoSEQ multiplex PCR, and TCRdb kept only the in-frame ones, dropping some. The sample carries about 130,000 clones, more than 75% recorded once. This clone was found once. Its antigen is still unknown. The chain combines TRBV15 with TRBJ1-5; no reliable D call. Sequenced sample: PBMCs. The TCR was taken from a male donor in good health and CMV-seronegative. The CDR3 nucleotides are TGTGCCACCAGCAGACGTCCTAGCAATCAGCCCCAGCATTTT. Its translation: CATSRRPSNQPQHF.